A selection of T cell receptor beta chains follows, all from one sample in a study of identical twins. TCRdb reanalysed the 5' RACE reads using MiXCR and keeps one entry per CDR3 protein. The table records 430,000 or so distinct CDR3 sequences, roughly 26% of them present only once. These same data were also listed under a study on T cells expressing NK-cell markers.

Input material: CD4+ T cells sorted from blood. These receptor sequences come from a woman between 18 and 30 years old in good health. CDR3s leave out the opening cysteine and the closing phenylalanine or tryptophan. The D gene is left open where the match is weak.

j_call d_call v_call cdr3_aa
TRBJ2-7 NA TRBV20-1 SASHLGRYYEQY
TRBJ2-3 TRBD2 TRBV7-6 ASSLAAASGTDTQY
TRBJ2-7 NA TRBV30 AWSRDIASEQY
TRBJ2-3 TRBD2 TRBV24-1 ATSDPTSGTDTQY
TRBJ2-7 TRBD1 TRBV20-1 SASRMGQGYEQY
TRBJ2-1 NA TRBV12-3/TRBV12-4 ASSSHESYNEQF
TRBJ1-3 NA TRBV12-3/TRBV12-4 ASSLRSTIY
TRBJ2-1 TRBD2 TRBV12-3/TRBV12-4 ASSLAGGHEQF
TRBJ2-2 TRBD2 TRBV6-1 ASLPTSGFAGELF
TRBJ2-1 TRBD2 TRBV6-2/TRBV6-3 ASFGRVDEQF
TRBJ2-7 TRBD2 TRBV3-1 ASSQVSLAGSYEQY
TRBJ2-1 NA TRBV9 ASSATGLSYNEQF
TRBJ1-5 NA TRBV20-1 SAPGGGPGQPQH
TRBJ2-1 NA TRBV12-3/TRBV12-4 ASVGQGLPSDEQF
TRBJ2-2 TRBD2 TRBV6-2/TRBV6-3 ASRTTSGGELF
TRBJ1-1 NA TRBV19 ASSIVAGRGKTEAF
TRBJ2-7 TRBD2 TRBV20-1 SARVLLATSGSSRYEQY
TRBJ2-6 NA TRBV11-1 ASSSRFSGANVLT
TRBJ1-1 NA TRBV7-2 ASSLFDGGEAF
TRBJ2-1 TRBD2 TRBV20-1 SAYSLAGGFSYNEHF
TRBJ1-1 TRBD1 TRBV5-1 ASSLQGDTEAF
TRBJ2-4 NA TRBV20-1 SVSEWPNIQY
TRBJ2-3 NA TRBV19 ASSGSSSLSTDTQY
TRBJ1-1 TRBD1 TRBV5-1 ASSEGQVEAF
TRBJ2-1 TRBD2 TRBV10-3 AISEPGTSVNEQF
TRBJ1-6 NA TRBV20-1 SARRGNSPLH
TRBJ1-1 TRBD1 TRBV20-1 SALTGGTEAF
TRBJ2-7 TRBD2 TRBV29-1 SVAPLAGGNEQY
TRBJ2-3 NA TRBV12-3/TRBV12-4 ASSRQFTDTQY
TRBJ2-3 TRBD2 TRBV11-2 ASWGAGVADTQY
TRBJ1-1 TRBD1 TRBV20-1 SATGYKGGVGEAF
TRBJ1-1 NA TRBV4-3 ASSPDFKDTEAF
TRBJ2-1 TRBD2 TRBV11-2 ASSFASSGYNEQF
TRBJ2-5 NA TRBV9 ASSAWDTPWETQY
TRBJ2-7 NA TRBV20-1 SARKLAMYEQY
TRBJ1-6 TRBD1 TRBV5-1 ASSHTGGGSYNSPLH
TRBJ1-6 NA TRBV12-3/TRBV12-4 ASSLSYNSPLH
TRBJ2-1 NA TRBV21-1 ATPPGGPQNEQF
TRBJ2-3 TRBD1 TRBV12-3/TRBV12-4 ASTRQGATADTQY
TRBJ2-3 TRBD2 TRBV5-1 ASSLGVAGRMDTQY